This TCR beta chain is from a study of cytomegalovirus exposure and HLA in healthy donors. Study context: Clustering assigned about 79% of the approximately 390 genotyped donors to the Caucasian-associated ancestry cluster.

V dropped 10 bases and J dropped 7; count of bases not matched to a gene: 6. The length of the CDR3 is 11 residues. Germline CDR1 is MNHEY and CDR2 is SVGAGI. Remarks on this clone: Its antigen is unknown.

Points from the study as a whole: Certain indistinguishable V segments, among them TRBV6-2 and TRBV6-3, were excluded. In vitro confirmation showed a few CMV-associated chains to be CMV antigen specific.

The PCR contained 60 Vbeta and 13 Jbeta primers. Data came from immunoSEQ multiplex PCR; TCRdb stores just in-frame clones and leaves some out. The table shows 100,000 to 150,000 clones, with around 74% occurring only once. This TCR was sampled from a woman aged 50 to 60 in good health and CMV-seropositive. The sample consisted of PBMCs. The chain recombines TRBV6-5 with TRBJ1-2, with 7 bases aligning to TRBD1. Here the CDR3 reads CATGTDFGYTF. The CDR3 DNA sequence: TGTGCCACCGGGACAGATTTTGGCTACACCTTC.